Each of the 8 T cell receptor beta chains below was sequenced from the same sample in a study of control samples from healthy donors and cancer patients. Here immunoSEQ multiplex PCR was the method, and the copy in TCRdb shows in-frame clones only, minus some. This sample has approximately 72,000 clones; over 75% occur once, and the top ten carry more than 7%. The sequenced material came from blood. Source of these receptors: a man in his fifties or sixties in good health.

This clone was seen only once. This rearrangement joins TRBV30 to TRBJ1-3; D unresolved. The ends were cut back, 1 base at V and 0 bases at J, with 7 bases in the middle. The CDR3 runs 14 residues. Germline loops: CDR1 GTSNPN, CDR2 SVGIG (reference sequence). The CDR3: CAWSGSRSGNTIYF. The DNA for the CDR3 is TGTGCCTGGAGTGGCAGCCGCTCTGGAAACACCATATATTTT.

The V call is TRBV7-2, the J call TRBJ1-5; TRBD1 matches 8 bases. CDR3 length: 15 amino acids. The germline V gene encodes CDR1 SGHTA and CDR2 FQGNSA. The J segment lost 4 bases and the V segment lost 1 base, leaving 3 bases of the junction unmatched. CDR3 region: CASSLGTGKNQPQHF. CDR3 nucleotide sequence: TGTGCCAGCAGCTTAGGGACAGGGAAGAATCAGCCCCAGCATTTT. Full variable domain (outside the CDR3, taken from reference TRBV7-2 and TRBJ1-5): GAGVSQSPSNKVTEKGKDVELRCDPISGHTALYWYRQSLGQGLEFLIYFQGNSAPDKSGLPSDRFSAERTGGSVSTLTIQRTQQEDSAVYLCASSLGTGKNQPQHFGDGTRLSIL.

This chain uses TRBV19 with TRBJ1-3; D might be TRBD1 (5 bases). Trimming pared 6 bases from V and 3 bases from J, leaving 12 bases between. Germline V gene lookup returns CDR1 LNHDA and CDR2 SQIVND (reference sequence). This CDR3 is 14 amino acids long. CDR3 nucleotide sequence: TGTGCCAGTAGACCACCAGGGTTTGGAAACACCATATATTTT. This translates into CASRPPGFGNTIYF. The whole variable domain, remainder taken from reference TRBV19 and TRBJ1-3, is DGGITQSPKYLFRKEGQNVTLSCEQNLNHDAMYWYRQDPGQGLRLIYYSQIVNDFQKGDIAEGYSVSREKKESFPLTVTSAQKNPTAFYLCASRPPGFGNTIYFGEGSWLTVV.

The chain carries TRBV18 and TRBJ2-7, with D possibly TRBD1 on 6 matching bases. Germline-derived CDR1 and CDR2 are KGHSH and LQKENI. The CDR3 covers 12 residues. V was pared by 5 bases and J by 5 bases, with 10 bases between. The CDR3 reads CASSIDRNEQYF. CDR3 nucleotides: TGTGCCAGCTCAATAGACAGGAACGAGCAGTACTTC.

The J gene is TRBJ1-6, the V gene TRBV19; 7 bases map to TRBD1. Germline V gene sequence: CDR1 LNHDA, CDR2 SQIVND (reference sequence). Trimming took 7 bases from V and 6 from J; bases not matched to a gene: 12. CDR3 size: 16 residues. The CDR3 region is CASKHDREGRNSPLHF. CDR3 bases: TGTGCCAGTAAACACGACAGGGAAGGACGTAATTCACCCCTCCACTTT.

The chain combines TRBV10-2 with TRBJ1-6; D is uncertain. Germline-derived CDR1 and CDR2 are WSHSY and SAAADI. V gave up 4 bases and J gave up 0 bases, with 16 bases separating them. This CDR3 has 18 amino acids. In DNA, the CDR3 is TGCGCCAGCAGTGGGGCAATACCTGGGAGCTCCTATAATTCACCCCTCCACTTT. It translates to CASSGAIPGSSYNSPLHF.

The chain is built from TRBV12-3 or TRBV12-4 and TRBJ1-1; no reliable D call. V was pared by 5 bases and J by 4 bases, with 8 bases between. The CDR3 covers 12 residues. The chain's CDR3 is CASSLWGTEAFF. As DNA, the CDR3 is TGTGCCAGCAGTCTTTGGGGCACTGAAGCTTTCTTT.

This chain uses TRBV7-2 with TRBJ2-3, with 7 bases identical to TRBD1. The germline V gene encodes CDR1 SGHTA and CDR2 FQGNSA. CDR3 length equals 16 residues. After removal of 0 bases from V and 2 bases from J, the junction contained 5 bases not matched to a gene. In DNA, the CDR3 is TGTGCCAGCAGCTTAGCGCAACAGGGGACCACAGATACGCAGTATTTT. It yields the protein CASSLAQQGTTDTQYF.